This TCR beta chain was documented in a study of cytomegalovirus exposure and HLA in healthy donors. General study findings and limits: According to a subsequent analysis, TCR clusters from the first cohort were inclined to appear together in the 130 or so validation repertoires. Most observed TCR sequences were rare, whereas some public TCRs were detected in many donors. It was 160 or so TCR beta chains that were listed as cytomegalovirus-associated.

Only in-frame clones appear in the TCRdb table, and some are missing; sequencing was by immunoSEQ multiplex PCR. The sample holds about 160,000 clones; about nine tenths are singletons and the top ten take over 9%. The ends lost 6 bases at V and 0 bases at J; junction bases unmatched: 14. This CDR3 is 18 amino acids long. Germline CDR1 reads MDHEN; CDR2 reads SYDVKM. In regard to this clone: Antigen unknown.

Sequencing was carried out using PBMCs. The V call is TRBV28, the J call TRBJ1-3, with 7 bases matching TRBD1. This clonotype was sampled from a woman aged 18-30 years in good health and CMV-seropositive. The CDR3 spells CASRPSPGQEHSGNTIYF. CDR3 coding DNA: TGTGCCAGCAGACCGAGTCCTGGACAGGAACACTCTGGAAACACCATATATTTT. Full variable domain (missing parts from reference TRBV28 and TRBJ1-3): DVKVTQSSRYLVKRTGEKVFLECVQDMDHENMFWYRQDPGLGLRLIYFSYDVKMKEKGDIPEGYSVSREKKERFSLILESASTNQTSMYLCASRPSPGQEHSGNTIYFGEGSWLTVV.